Below, 8 T cell receptor beta chains from the same sample are listed, as sequenced in a study of response to subunit inactivated influenza vaccine. TCRdb ran MiXCR on the RT-PCR reads and lists one entry per CDR3 protein. This sample has about 480,000 distinct CDR3 sequences, with approximately 11% found just once. The sequences come from PBMCs from blood, collected roughly 48 days after vaccination. The origin of the receptors is a man over 45 who received an inactivated influenza vaccine.

This clonotype was seen repeatedly, ten times or more. The chain couples TRBV5-1 to TRBJ2-5; no definite D call. The V and J ends lost 0 bases and 5 bases respectively, with 8 bases between them. The germline gives CDR1 SGHRS, CDR2 YFSETQ. The CDR3 has 13 residues. The CDR3 reads CASSLGLHETQYF. The CDR3 region has the DNA TGCGCCAGCAGCTTGGGCCTTCACGAGACCCAGTACTTC.

This clonotype was recorded many times. The V call is TRBV12-3 or TRBV12-4, the J call TRBJ2-5, with a weak D call TRBD2 (6 bases). CDR3 size: 15 residues. With 1 base removed from V and 2 bases from J, the gap between germline ends came to 11 bases. For the CDR3, the DNA is TGTGCCAGCAGTTTAGTGGGACTTTTTCAAGAGACCCAGTACTTC. Translated: CASSLVGLFQETQYF.

The J gene is TRBJ1-5, the V gene TRBV10-3; TRBD1 matches at 8 bases. Germline CDR1 and CDR2: ENHRY and SYGVKD. The CDR3 extends over 13 amino acids. The J segment lost 7 bases and the V segment lost 10 bases, leaving 9 bases of the junction unmatched. The CDR3, as DNA: TGTGCCACCGGACAGGGTTGGGAGCAGCCCCAGCATTTT. Translation: CATGQGWEQPQHF.

In its sample, this clonotype was seen a few times. V and J are TRBV6-1 and TRBJ1-1; D is perhaps TRBD1 (5 bases). Per the germline V gene, CDR1 is MNHNS and CDR2 is SASEGT. The V end was cut by 7 bases, the J end by 1 base, with 13 bases between. The CDR3 length is 14 residues. CDR3 nucleotide sequence: TGTGCCAGCACCTTGGGACGCCAGAACACTGAAGCTTTCTTT. Translating gives CASTLGRQNTEAFF.

This clonotype was picked up many times. This chain uses TRBV20-1 with TRBJ2-7; D gene uncertain. The germline V gene encodes CDR1 DFQATT and CDR2 SNEGSKA (reference sequence). V was pared by 0 bases and J by 2 bases, with 11 bases between. The CDR3 has 14 amino acids. This CDR3 reads CSARDTKKTYEQYF. As DNA, the CDR3 is TGCAGTGCTAGAGACACCAAAAAGACCTACGAGCAGTACTTC.

The V call is TRBV11-3, the J call TRBJ2-1, with a tentative D call TRBD2 (5 bases). The V gene lost 8 bases and the J gene lost 8 bases, with 13 bases spanning the gap. The CDR3 is 12 amino acids. From germline, CDR1 is SGHNT and CDR2 YENEEA. CDR3 sequence (DNA): TGTGCCAGCGGCCACGCGGGTCATGAGCAGTTCTTC. Translating gives CASGHAGHEQFF.

This clonotype was seen a few times. This chain connects TRBV24-1 to TRBJ2-2, with 11 bases matching TRBD1. V was clipped by 4 bases and J by 3 bases; unmatched bases: 3. The CDR3 runs to 16 residues. The germline gives CDR1 KGHDR, CDR2 SFDVKD. The CDR3 spells CATSDLGQGDTGELFF. The CDR3, as DNA: TGTGCCACCAGTGACTTGGGACAGGGGGACACCGGGGAGCTGTTTTTT.

This clonotype was detected only a few times. V and J are TRBV24-1 and TRBJ1-5; D may be TRBD1 (5 bases). V dropped 3 bases and J dropped 3 bases, with 14 bases sitting between them. The CDR3 runs to 16 residues. Germline loops: CDR1 KGHDR, CDR2 SFDVKD. The chain's CDR3 is CATSDPKTTDNQPQHF. CDR3 coding DNA: TGTGCCACCAGTGATCCGAAAACGACAGACAATCAGCCCCAGCATTTT.